The 9 T cell receptor beta chains below were found in one sample sequenced in a study of graft-versus-host responses after intestinal transplantation. Measured with immunoSEQ multiplex PCR; TCRdb has only the in-frame clones, and not every one. The sample includes roughly 60,000 clones, about 90% of them seen just once. The sample in question was PBMCs, obtained approximately 120 days after intestinal transplantation. These TCRs come from a human patient who received an intestinal transplant, so some T cells may come from the graft donor.

The V gene is TRBV7-9, the J gene TRBJ1-2; 8 positions match TRBD1. The CDR3 has 15 amino acids. The V gene end was trimmed by 4 bases and the J gene end by 3 bases; junction bases not matched to a gene: 7. Germline V gives CDR1 SEHNR, CDR2 FQNEAQ (reference sequence). Here the CDR3 reads CASSSSLTGDYGYTF. The DNA of the CDR3 is TGTGCCAGCAGCTCTAGTTTGACAGGGGACTATGGCTACACCTTC.

This clone appeared a single time. V usage is TRBV27 and J usage is TRBJ2-7; 11 bases align to TRBD2. CDR1 is MNHEY, CDR2 SMNVEV, per germline (reference sequence). The CDR3 loop spans 16 amino acids. With V trimmed by 5 bases and J by 1 base, 7 bases remained unmatched. The CDR3 sequence is CASSHLAGGLSYEQYF. As DNA, the CDR3 is TGTGCCAGCAGTCACCTAGCGGGGGGCCTTTCCTACGAGCAGTACTTC.

The V call is TRBV6-1, the J call TRBJ2-7; D uncertain. The CDR3 contains 13 residues. Trimming pared 5 bases from V and 2 bases from J, leaving 10 bases between. Germline V gene sequence: CDR1 MNHNS, CDR2 SASEGT. As DNA, the CDR3 is TGTGCCAGCAGTTTAACCGGACCCTACGAGCAGTACTTC. It encodes CASSLTGPYEQYF.

This clone was observed a single time. The V gene is TRBV7-3, the J gene TRBJ2-1; no definite D call. Germline values: CDR1 SGHTA, CDR2 FQGTGA. This CDR3 contains 16 residues. The V end was cut by 5 bases, the J end by 9 bases, with 23 bases between. CDR3 sequence reads: CASSPTHGPPLGEQFF. CDR3 in DNA: TGTGCCAGCAGCCCTACTCATGGACCTCCCCTGGGTGAGCAGTTCTTC.

The V call is TRBV2, the J call TRBJ2-3; possibly TRBD1 or TRBD2 for D (5 bases each). V dropped 3 bases and J dropped 6 bases, with 13 bases sitting between them. The CDR3 runs 14 residues. Germline values: CDR1 SNHLY, CDR2 FYNNEI. CDR3 sequence: CASSDLIWGDTQYF. The CDR3 DNA is TGTGCCAGCAGTGACCTGATTTGGGGGGATACGCAGTATTTT.

The genes are TRBV10-2 and TRBJ2-7, with D maybe TRBD2 (5 bases). The CDR3 has 15 residues. The germline CDR1 and CDR2 sequences are WSHSY and SAAADI. Trimming left V 2 bases short and J 4 bases short, with 15 bases between. The chain's CDR3 is CASSESLGEGYEQYF. The CDR3 DNA sequence: TGCGCCAGCAGTGAGAGTCTGGGAGAAGGATACGAGCAGTACTTC.

The chain is built from TRBV7-9 and TRBJ2-2, with 9 bases identical to TRBD1. The length of the CDR3 is 15 residues. The V gene end was trimmed by 2 bases and the J gene end by 6 bases; junction bases not matched to a gene: 4. Germline loops: CDR1 SEHNR, CDR2 FQNEAQ (reference sequence). As DNA, the CDR3 is TGTGCCAGCAGCTTATTTGGGACAGGGTCCGGGGAGCTGTTTTTT. It yields the protein CASSLFGTGSGELFF. The whole variable domain, remainder taken from reference TRBV7-9 and TRBJ2-2, is DTGVSQNPRHKITKRGQNVTFRCDPISEHNRLYWYRQTLGQGPEFLTYFQNEAQLEKSRLLSDRFSAERPKGSFSTLEIQRTEQGDSAMYLCASSLFGTGSGELFFGEGSRLTVL.

This chain joins TRBV27 and TRBJ1-4, with 10 bases lining up with TRBD1. V was pared by 6 bases and J by 0 bases, with 13 bases of the junction left unmatched. Germline V gene data show CDR1 as MNHEY and CDR2 as SMNVEV (reference sequence). The CDR3 runs to 19 residues. CDR3 sequence: CASRGGDRGRAATNEKLFF. In DNA form, the CDR3 reads TGTGCCAGCAGGGGGGGAGACAGGGGGCGTGCGGCAACTAATGAAAAACTGTTTTTT.

CDR3 nucleotides: TGTGCCAGCAGCTTAGGCAGGGTCACAGATACGCAGTATTTT. This gives the protein CASSLGRVTDTQYF. V gene TRBV11-2 combines with J gene TRBJ2-3; a possible D gene is TRBD1 (5 bases). The V end was cut by 1 base, the J end by 2 bases, with 7 bases between. Germline values: CDR1 SGHAT, CDR2 FQNNGV. The CDR3 runs 14 residues.